This TCR beta chain was documented in a study of response to subunit inactivated influenza vaccine. Trimming took off 4 bases at V and 4 bases at J, with 19 bases between the two ends. CDR3 length: 17 residues. Germline loops: CDR1 MNHEY, CDR2 SVGAGI. TCRdb re-analysed the RT-PCR reads in MiXCR, keeping a single row per CDR3 protein. This sample has about 540,000 distinct CDR3 sequences, with less than 25% found just once. These data were likewise used in another study, on T cells expressing NK-cell markers. That report notes: With UMIs, 5'RACE template switching was used to make TCR beta cDNA. Each TCR beta repertoire originated in sorted T cells that were CD3+CD56+NKG2C+, CD3+CD56+NKG2C- or CD3+CD56-NKG2C+. HCMV serostatus: seven of eight sequenced donors positive, one negative. Dominant NKG2C+ clonotype frequencies of 1.0-7.0% of CD8+ T cells were measured in several donors. In a handful of donors, these clonotypes also led the CD3+CD56-NKG2C+ fraction.

The receptor was derived from a man aged 45-60 years who received an inactivated influenza vaccine. The rearrangement uses TRBV6-5 and TRBJ2-2; TRBD1 might be the D (6 bases). The sample was CD4+ T cells sorted from PBMCs, taken roughly 13 days after vaccination. In DNA form, the CDR3 reads TGTGCCAGCAGTTCAGTCACTTGGGGGCGTATCACCGGGGAGCTGTTTTTT. Its translation is CASSSVTWGRITGELFF.